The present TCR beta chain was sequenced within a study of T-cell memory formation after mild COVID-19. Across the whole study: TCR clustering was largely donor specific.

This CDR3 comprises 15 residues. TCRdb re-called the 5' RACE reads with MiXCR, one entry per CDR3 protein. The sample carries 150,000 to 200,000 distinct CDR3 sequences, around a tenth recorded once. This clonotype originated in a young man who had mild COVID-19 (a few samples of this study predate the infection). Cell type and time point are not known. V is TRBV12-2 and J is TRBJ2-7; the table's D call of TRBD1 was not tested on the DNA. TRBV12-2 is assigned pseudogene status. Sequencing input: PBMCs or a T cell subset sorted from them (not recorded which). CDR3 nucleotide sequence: TGTGCAAGTCGCTTCCTACAGAAGGGGTCCTACGAGCAGTACGTC. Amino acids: CASRFLQKGSYEQYV.